This T cell receptor (beta chain) was found in a study of T-cell memory formation after mild COVID-19. Study-wide findings and caveats: For contracting clones, CD4+ ones sat mainly in CM and EM, CD8+ in EMRA.

The CDR3 is 15 amino acids. V lost 0 bases and J lost 7; bases outside the gene matches: 3. The germline gives CDR1 LGHNA, CDR2 YSLEER. About this clonotype: Its antigen remains unknown.

TCRdb fed the 5' RACE reads into MiXCR, producing one record per CDR3 protein. The sample gives 85,000 to 120,000 distinct CDR3 sequences, approximately 15% of which show up once; roughly 31% is in the top ten. Sequences were obtained from PBMCs or a T cell subset sorted from them (not recorded which). This rearrangement joins TRBV4-3 to TRBJ1-2; 12 bases line up with TRBD1. The clonotype comes from an adult woman who had mild COVID-19 (a few samples of this study predate the infection). Cell type and time point are not known. CDR3 in amino acids: CASSQEGTGGFGYTF. The CDR3 nucleotides read TGCGCCAGCAGCCAAGAGGGGACAGGGGGCTTTGGCTACACCTTC.